The 2 T cell receptor beta chains below all came from one sample that was sequenced in a study of blood T cells in healthy people across ages. Primed by a sample-barcoded 5' primer and a J-beta primer mix, a second PCR proceeded for roughly 7 to 11 cycles. TCRdb used MiXCR to reprocess the 5' RACE reads, holding one entry per CDR3 protein. The sample holds more than 1 million distinct CDR3 sequences; under 55% are singletons and the top ten take approximately 19%. Sequenced input: blood. These receptors all stem from a woman aged 55-69 years in good health.

V gene TRBV7-6 combines with J gene TRBJ2-2; 11 bases are shared with TRBD2. The CDR3 covers 15 residues. Germline loops: CDR1 SGHVS, CDR2 FNYEAQ. V gave up 3 bases and J gave up 6 bases; unmatched junction bases: 3. This CDR3 reads CASSFLAGGPGELFF. DNA of the CDR3: TGTGCCAGCAGCTTTCTAGCGGGAGGTCCCGGGGAGCTGTTTTTT.

Only a few counts were recorded for this clonotype. The DNA of the CDR3 is TGTGCCAGCACCAGGGGAAGAGGAGATACGCAGTATTTT. The encoded protein is CASTRGRGDTQYF. V gene TRBV6-5 combines with J gene TRBJ2-3; possible D gene TRBD1, 6 bases. Germline-derived CDR1 and CDR2 are MNHEY and SVGAGI. V was shortened by 7 bases and J by 5 bases, with 13 bases between the two germline ends. The CDR3 spans 13 residues.